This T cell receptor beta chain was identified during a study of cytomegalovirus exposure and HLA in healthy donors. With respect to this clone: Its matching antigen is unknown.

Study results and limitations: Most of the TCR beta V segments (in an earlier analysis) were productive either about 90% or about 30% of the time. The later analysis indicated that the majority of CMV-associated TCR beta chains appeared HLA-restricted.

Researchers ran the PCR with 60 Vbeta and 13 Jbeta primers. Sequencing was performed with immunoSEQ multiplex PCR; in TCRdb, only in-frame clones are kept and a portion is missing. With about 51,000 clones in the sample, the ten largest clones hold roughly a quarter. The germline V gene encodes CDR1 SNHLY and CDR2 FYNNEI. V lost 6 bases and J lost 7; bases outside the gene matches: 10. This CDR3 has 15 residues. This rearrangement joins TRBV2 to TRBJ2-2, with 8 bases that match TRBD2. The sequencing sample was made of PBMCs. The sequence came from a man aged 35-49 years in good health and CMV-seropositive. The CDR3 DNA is TGTGCCAGCAGAGCGGGACTAGTGCCCAGCGGGGAGCTGTTTTTT. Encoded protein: CASRAGLVPSGELFF.